Included here is one T cell receptor (beta chain) sequence, with context. Its antigen specificity is not known. There are no base qualities to consult, and no much larger clone falls within one base. TCRbeta CDR3 regions were amplified from genomic DNA using the immunoSEQ Assay, a bias-controlled multiplex PCR. In the source study's methods: The number of nucleated cells in each sample was estimated by amplification of reference gene primers within the assay. To quantify the absolute abundance of each unique TCRbeta CDR3 rearrangement, sequence reads were collapsed and filtered. Productive Simpson clonality was computed per sample as the square root of Simpson's diversity index over productive rearrangements. The clones in this table, taken by TCRdb from immuneACCESS, are in-frame only. Not every clone is retained; where verified, under half of the shortfall comes from an unresolved V gene, and the cause of the rest is unknown. V and J calls and clone size are given by that table; D and trimming were obtained from the DNA. In all, the sample holds tens of thousands of clones, and 87% of those were seen once. In total, the top ten clones hold less than 2.5% of the sample.

V lost 5 bases and J lost 0 bases; the stretch between them is 14 bases long. Spanning cysteine to phenylalanine, the CDR3 consists of 16 amino acids. Just CDR3 DNA is preserved here, 48 bases in frame from base 1. From a lookup of the germline V gene, CDR1 and CDR2 are SGHDN and FVKESK. One collaborating source in Seattle enrolled patients during active infection and followed them longitudinally through the course of disease. Whole blood was collected in K2EDTA tubes by collaborating institutions according to the institutions' own protocols. For TCRbeta analysis, collaborators shipped samples in one of three forms: frozen whole blood, isolated PBMCs, or DNA extracted from either of those sample types. The data were obtained in a study of blood T cell repertoires in COVID-19 (dated by TCRdb to the early 2020s). In terms of the full investigation: The collaborator samples originated in the United States, Italy and Spain and spanned the acute and convalescent phases of COVID-19. The prospective study material was composed of cDNA or gDNA derived from T cells, B-cell-depleted T cells, or PBMCs. Subjects who had been exposed to COVID-19, were actively infected with it, or had recovered from it provided the deeply sampled blood TCRbeta repertoires that made up the dataset. The repertoires were released in a freely available public database intended as a resource for research on the immune response to SARS-CoV-2. The samples were drawn from two sources: the first 160 participants of the ongoing ImmuneRACE study, and fewer than 1,500 subjects contributed by 6 global collaborators. Sample metadata almost always included a de-identified subject ID, COVID-19 status, age in years and sex. Where available, HLA class I and class II types were taken from metadata supplied by the sample provider and were not determined by assay-based typing.

The investigation overall reported the following: The quantity of clinical and demographic metadata differed by source and by participant and was supplied without curation.

The origin of this receptor is a woman older than 75 with COVID-19, enrolled during active disease. Rearrangement joined TRBV14 to TRBJ2-1, and perhaps TRBD2 as D gene, on 6 matching bases. Sequencing was performed on peripheral blood. The bases are TGTGCCAGCAGCGAAGGACTAACTAGCTCCTACAATGAGCAGTTCTTC. The translation is CASSEGLTSSYNEQFF.